Listed below are T cell receptor beta chains from one sample, sequenced in a study of radiation and T cells in renal cell carcinoma. TCRdb's table, derived via immunoSEQ multiplex PCR, lists solely in-frame clones and lacks some. The sample comprises around 95,000 clones, 80% to 90% of which are singletons, and roughly 7.6% rests with the top ten. Source: blood, taken from a patient whose treatment included radiotherapy and nephrectomy. The receptors were sampled from a man aged 55 to 70 with renal cell carcinoma. Both conserved end residues are part of each CDR3. The D gene is left open where the match is weak. Size values are once, few and many counts, or a class for expanded clones, and some rows have none.

clone_size | d_call | j_call | v_call | cdr3_nt | cdr3_aa
once | . | TRBJ2-5 | TRBV11-3 | TGTGCCAGCAGCTTCAGGACGGGGTTAGGGCAAGAGACCCAGTACTTC | CASSFRTGLGQETQYF
few | . | TRBJ2-5 | TRBV30 | TGTGCCTGGAGTCGGGGGCCGGTTACGCAAGAGACCCAGTACTTC | CAWSRGPVTQETQYF
medium-sized | . | TRBJ1-5 | TRBV19 | TGTGCCAGTTCCACGGAACCGGGCAGCCAGCATTTT | CASSTEPGSQHF
. | . | TRBJ2-2 | TRBV10-3 | TGTGCCACCGTAGGGGTGAACACCGGGGAGCTGTTTTTT | CATVGVNTGELFF
. | TRBD2 | TRBJ2-5 | TRBV11-2 | TGTGCCAGCAGCTTACGGGGGGAAACGCAAGAGACCCAGTACTTC | CASSLRGETQETQYF
. | . | TRBJ2-1 | TRBV5-1 | TGCGCCAGCAGCTACGACAGGCCGTCCTACAATGAGCAGTTCTTC | CASSYDRPSYNEQFF
. | . | TRBJ1-5 | TRBV4-1 | TGCGCCAGCAGCCAAGGGACAGCCTATAGCAATCAGCCCCAGCATTTT | CASSQGTAYSNQPQHF
. | . | TRBJ2-7 | TRBV28 | TGTGCCAGCAGTTTGGTAGGGGCAACCTACGAGCAGTACTTC | CASSLVGATYEQYF
. | TRBD1 | TRBJ2-7 | TRBV13 | TGTGCCAGCAGCTCCAACAGGGGGTTCCACGAGCAGTACTTC | CASSSNRGFHEQYF
once | TRBD1 | TRBJ2-7 | TRBV5-1 | TGCGCCAGCAGCTTCGACAGGGGTTCCTCCTACGAGCAGTACTTC | CASSFDRGSSYEQYF
. | TRBD1 | TRBJ2-3 | TRBV2 | TGTGCCAGCAGAGGGGGACAGGGGCTAACAGATACGCAGTATTTT | CASRGGQGLTDTQYF
few | TRBD1 | TRBJ2-7 | TRBV28 | TGTGCCAGCAGCAACCCCGGGACAGGGCCCTCCGAGCAGTACTTC | CASSNPGTGPSEQYF
. | TRBD2 | TRBJ2-7 | TRBV4-3 | TGCGCCAGCAGCCAACATAGCGGGATCAGCTCCTACGAGCAGTACTTC | CASSQHSGISSYEQYF
few | . | TRBJ2-1 | TRBV9 | TGTGCCAGCAGCGTACGTAGGGCGGGGCCTCTCTCCTACAATGAGCAGTTCTTC | CASSVRRAGPLSYNEQFF
. | TRBD1 | TRBJ2-1 | TRBV7-7 | TGTGCCAGCAGCTTAATACAGGGGACCCCCTACAATGAGCAGTTCTTC | CASSLIQGTPYNEQFF
. | . | TRBJ1-2 | TRBV28 | TGTGCCAGCAGTTCTTACCTTGGATTCTACAAAATGTCCTATGGCTACACCTTC | CASSSYLGFYKMSYGYTF
. | TRBD1 | TRBJ2-2 | TRBV18 | TGTGCCAGCTCAACAGGGGGCTCGAACACCGGGGAGCTGTTTTTT | CASSTGGSNTGELFF
. | TRBD1 | TRBJ1-5 | TRBV19 | TGTGCCAGTAGTTTTTCCGGGACAGGGACGGGGCAGCCCCAGCATTTT | CASSFSGTGTGQPQHF
. | . | TRBJ2-5 | TRBV28 | TGTGCCAGCAGTTCCCATCGACAGCCCCAAGAGACCCAGTACTTC | CASSSHRQPQETQYF
. | . | TRBJ2-3 | TRBV7-6 | TGTGCCAGCAGCCCCCGGGCGACTAGAACAGATACGCAGTATTTT | CASSPRATRTDTQYF
. | . | TRBJ2-7 | TRBV7-2 | TGTGCCAGCAGCTTAGGTAGTGTAGCGGCAAGCTCCTACGAGCAGTACTTC | CASSLGSVAASSYEQYF
. | TRBD1 | TRBJ2-7 | TRBV19 | TGTGCCAGTAGTATCCCAGCGACAGGGGGTCTTGACGAGCAGTACTTC | CASSIPATGGLDEQYF
once | . | TRBJ2-5 | TRBV7-3 | TGTGCCAGCAGCCTAGGCCAAAAAGCGATGCAATTTGAGACCCAGTACTTC | CASSLGQKAMQFETQYF
. | . | TRBJ2-7 | TRBV19 | TGTGCCAGTACTGCTACCGGGACAAGACTGTACGAGCAGTACTTC | CASTATGTRLYEQYF
. | TRBD2 | TRBJ2-5 | TRBV5-1 | TGCGCCAGCAGCTTGACTAGCGGGTACCAAGAGACCCAGTACTTC | CASSLTSGYQETQYF
. | . | TRBJ2-3 | TRBV10-3 | TGTGCCATCAGTGAGCGAGATACGCAGTATTTT | CAISERDTQYF
. | TRBD2 | TRBJ2-1 | TRBV20-1 | TGCAGTGCAGGGGAGGGCGGCCGGTTCTTC | CSAGEGGRFF
. | . | TRBJ2-6 | TRBV5-1 | TGCGCCAGCAGCTTAGACAGCTTGAGGTACTCTGGGGCCAACGTCCTGACTTTC | CASSLDSLRYSGANVLTF
once | TRBD2 | TRBJ2-1 | TRBV7-9 | TGTGCCAGCAGCAGCGTGGGCGGGGGCTCCTACAATGAGCAGTTCTTC | CASSSVGGGSYNEQFF
. | TRBD2 | TRBJ2-7 | TRBV4-1 | TGCGCCAGCAGCCAAGATCGGGCCTTAGGAGCGGGAGGTGCCTACGAGCAGTACTTC | CASSQDRALGAGGAYEQYF
. | . | TRBJ2-7 | TRBV5-6 | TGTGCCAGCAGCCTAGGGTACGAGCAGTACTTC | CASSLGYEQYF
once | TRBD2 | TRBJ2-2 | TRBV9 | TGTGCCAGCAGCGTAGGTCTGGGAAGCGGGAGAACCGGGGAGCTGTTTTTT | CASSVGLGSGRTGELFF
. | TRBD2 | TRBJ2-5 | TRBV6-1 | TGTGCCAGCAGCGATAGCGGGAGGGGAGAGACCCAGTACTTC | CASSDSGRGETQYF
once | TRBD1 | TRBJ1-1 | TRBV5-1 | TGCGCCAGCAGGTCGACCGGGACAGGAGGTACTGAAGCTTTCTTT | CASRSTGTGGTEAFF
. | . | TRBJ2-7 | TRBV27 | TGTGCCAGCAGTTTTACAGGGAACTCGGGAGAGCAGTACTTC | CASSFTGNSGEQYF
once | . | TRBJ2-1 | TRBV27 | TGTGCCAGCAGTTTAGGATCCTCCGTCTACAATGAGCAGTTCTTC | CASSLGSSVYNEQFF
. | TRBD1 | TRBJ2-7 | TRBV29-1 | TGCAGCGTTCTACCGGGACAGGGGGGCTACGAGCAGTACTTC | CSVLPGQGGYEQYF
. | . | TRBJ1-1 | TRBV29-1 | TGCAGCGTTGCTTGGGGCCAGGTACCGAACACTGAAGCTTTCTTT | CSVAWGQVPNTEAFF
medium-sized | . | TRBJ2-7 | TRBV6-5 | TGTGCCAGCAGTTACTCGGACTCGACCTACGAGCAGTACTTC | CASSYSDSTYEQYF
. | . | TRBJ1-2 | TRBV28 | TGTGCCAGCAGTTTACAGGACCTACGGGGCTACACCTTC | CASSLQDLRGYTF
. | . | TRBJ2-1 | TRBV7-2 | TGTGCCAGCAGCTTAGCCCGTCCGATGAGCTCCTACAATGAGCAGTTCTTC | CASSLARPMSSYNEQFF
few | . | TRBJ2-7 | TRBV6-6 | TGTGCCAGCAGTTACTCGGACTCGACCTACGAGCAGTACTTC | CASSYSDSTYEQYF
. | . | TRBJ1-3 | TRBV6-1 | TGTGCCAGCAAGCCCCCCAGGGATGGAAACACCATATATTTT | CASKPPRDGNTIYF
. | TRBD2 | TRBJ2-3 | TRBV9 | TGTGCCAGCAGCGCCCCGGGGCGGGAGTGGGGCACAGATACGCAGTATTTT | CASSAPGREWGTDTQYF
. | . | TRBJ1-2 | TRBV6-5 | TGTGCCAGCAGTTTCGACTCGGGCCAACTTAACTATGGCTACACCTTC | CASSFDSGQLNYGYTF